Sequencing of this TCR beta chain was carried out in a study of long-term antiretroviral therapy in people with HIV. Study-wide context: The study's earliest collections predate the 2015 immediate-ART recommendation by about a decade.

Every single participant having HIV got treatment inside the United States. The authors ran the immunoSEQ assay, v3.0, at survey level. Sequencing used immunoSEQ multiplex PCR; TCRdb keeps in-frame clones, though not all of them. The sample holds about 21,000 clones, approximately 90% seen once. V lost 2 bases to trimming and J lost 4 bases; unmatched junction nucleotides: 5. Germline values: CDR1 GTSNPN, CDR2 SVGIG (reference sequence). The CDR3 loop spans 14 amino acids. The rearrangement uses TRBV30 and TRBJ2-5; 9 nucleotides match TRBD2. The sequenced sample was unsorted PBMCs, obtained 2.1 years after starting antiretroviral therapy. This TCR came from a man aged 18 to 29 with HIV. The CDR3 DNA reads as TGTGCCTGGAGTATTGGCGGGGGGGGAGAGACCCAGTACTTC. The encoded protein is CAWSIGGGGETQYF.